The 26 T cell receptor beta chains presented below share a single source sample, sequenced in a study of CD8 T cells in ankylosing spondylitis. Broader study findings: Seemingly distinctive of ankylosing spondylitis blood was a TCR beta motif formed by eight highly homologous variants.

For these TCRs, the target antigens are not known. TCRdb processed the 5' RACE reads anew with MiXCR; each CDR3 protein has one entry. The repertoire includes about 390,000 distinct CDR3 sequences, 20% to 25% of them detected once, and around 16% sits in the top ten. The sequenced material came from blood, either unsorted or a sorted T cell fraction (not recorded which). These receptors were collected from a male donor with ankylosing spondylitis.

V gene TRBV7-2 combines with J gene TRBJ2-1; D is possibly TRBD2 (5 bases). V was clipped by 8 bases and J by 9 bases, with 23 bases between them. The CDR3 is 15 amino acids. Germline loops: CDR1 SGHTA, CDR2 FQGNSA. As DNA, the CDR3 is TGTGCCAGCGGCGGACTGCCGCCTGGGATGGGTGAGCAGTTCTTC. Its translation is CASGGLPPGMGEQFF. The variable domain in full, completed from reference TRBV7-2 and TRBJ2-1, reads GAGVSQSPSNKVTEKGKDVELRCDPISGHTALYWYRQSLGQGLEFLIYFQGNSAPDKSGLPSDRFSAERTGGSVSTLTIQRTQQEDSAVYLCASGGLPPGMGEQFFGPGTRLTVL.

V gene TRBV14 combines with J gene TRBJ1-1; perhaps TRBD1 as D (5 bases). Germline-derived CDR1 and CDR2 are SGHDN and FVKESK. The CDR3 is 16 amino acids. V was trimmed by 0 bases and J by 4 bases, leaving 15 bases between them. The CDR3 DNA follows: TGTGCCAGCAGCCAAGATCAGGCCACCGGGGGCACTGAAGCTTTCTTT. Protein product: CASSQDQATGGTEAFF.

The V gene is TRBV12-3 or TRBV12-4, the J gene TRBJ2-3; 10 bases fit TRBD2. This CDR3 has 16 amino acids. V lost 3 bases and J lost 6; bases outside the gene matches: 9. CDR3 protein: CASSLTSGLDGDTQYF. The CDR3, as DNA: TGTGCCAGCAGTTTGACTAGCGGGTTGGACGGGGATACGCAGTATTTT.

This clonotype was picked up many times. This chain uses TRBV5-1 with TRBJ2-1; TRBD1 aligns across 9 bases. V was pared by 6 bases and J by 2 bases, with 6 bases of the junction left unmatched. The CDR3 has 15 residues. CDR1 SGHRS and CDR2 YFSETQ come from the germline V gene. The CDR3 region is CASTDGTGTYNEQFF. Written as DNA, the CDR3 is TGCGCCAGCACCGACGGGACAGGGACCTACAATGAGCAGTTCTTC.

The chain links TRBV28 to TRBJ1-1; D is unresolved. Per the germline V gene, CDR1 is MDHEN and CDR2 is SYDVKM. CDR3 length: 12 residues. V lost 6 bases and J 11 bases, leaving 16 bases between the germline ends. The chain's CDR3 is CASSSGMLVAFF. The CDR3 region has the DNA TGTGCCAGCAGCTCGGGTATGTTGGTGGCTTTCTTT.

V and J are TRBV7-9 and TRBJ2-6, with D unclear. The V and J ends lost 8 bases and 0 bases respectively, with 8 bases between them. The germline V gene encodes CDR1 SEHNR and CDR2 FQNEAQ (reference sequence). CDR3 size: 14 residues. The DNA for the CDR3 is TGTGCCAGCGCATGGGTCTCTGGGGCCAACGTCCTGACTTTC. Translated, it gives CASAWVSGANVLTF. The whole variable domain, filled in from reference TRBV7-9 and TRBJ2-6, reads DTGVSQNPRHKITKRGQNVTFRCDPISEHNRLYWYRQTLGQGPEFLTYFQNEAQLEKSRLLSDRFSAERPKGSFSTLEIQRTEQGDSAMYLCASAWVSGANVLTFGAGSRLTVL.

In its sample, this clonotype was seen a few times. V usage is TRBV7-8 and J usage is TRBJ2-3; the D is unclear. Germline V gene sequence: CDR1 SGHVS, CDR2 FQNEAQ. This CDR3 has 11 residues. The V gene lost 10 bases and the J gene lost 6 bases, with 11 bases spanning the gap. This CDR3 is CATRWHDTQYF. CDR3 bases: TGTGCCACCCGTTGGCACGATACGCAGTATTTT.

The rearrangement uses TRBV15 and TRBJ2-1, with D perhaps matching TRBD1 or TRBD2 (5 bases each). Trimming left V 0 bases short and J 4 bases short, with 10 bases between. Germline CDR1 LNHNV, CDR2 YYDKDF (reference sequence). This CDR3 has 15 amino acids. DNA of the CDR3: TGTGCCACCAGCAGAGATCGAGGGGTTTACAATGAGCAGTTCTTC. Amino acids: CATSRDRGVYNEQFF.

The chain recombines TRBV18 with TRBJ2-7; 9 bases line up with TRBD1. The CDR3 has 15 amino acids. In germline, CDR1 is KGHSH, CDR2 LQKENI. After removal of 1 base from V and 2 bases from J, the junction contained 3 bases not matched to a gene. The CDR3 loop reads CASSPRTGVTYEQYF. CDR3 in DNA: TGTGCCAGCTCACCACGGACAGGGGTAACCTACGAGCAGTACTTC.

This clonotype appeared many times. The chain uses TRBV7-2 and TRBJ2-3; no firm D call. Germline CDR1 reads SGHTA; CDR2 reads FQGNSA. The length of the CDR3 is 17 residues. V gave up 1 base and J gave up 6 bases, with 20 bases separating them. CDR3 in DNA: TGTGCCAGCAGCTTAGTTGGGCCGGGCCGTCTCGGCGATACGCAGTATTTT. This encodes CASSLVGPGRLGDTQYF.

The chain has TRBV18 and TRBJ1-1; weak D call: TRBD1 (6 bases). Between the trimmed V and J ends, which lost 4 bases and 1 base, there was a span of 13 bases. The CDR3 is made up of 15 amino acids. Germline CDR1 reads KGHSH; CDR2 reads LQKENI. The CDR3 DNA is TGTGCCAGCTCACTTCCAGGGGCCAGGAACACTGAAGCTTTCTTT. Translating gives CASSLPGARNTEAFF.

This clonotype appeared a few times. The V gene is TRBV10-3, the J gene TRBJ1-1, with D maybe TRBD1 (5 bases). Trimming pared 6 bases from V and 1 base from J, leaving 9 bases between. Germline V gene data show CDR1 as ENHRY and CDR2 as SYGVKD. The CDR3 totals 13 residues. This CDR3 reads CAISGQPNTEAFF. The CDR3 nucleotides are TGTGCCATCAGCGGACAACCGAACACTGAAGCTTTCTTT.

The CDR3 loop is CASRLDRYGTQYF. The CDR3 DNA is TGTGCCAGCAGGTTGGACAGGTACGGGACCCAGTACTTC. V gene TRBV12-3 or TRBV12-4 combines with J gene TRBJ2-5; TRBD1 matches at 7 bases. V shed 6 bases, J shed 7 bases, and the junction held 8 bases outside the gene matches. This CDR3 contains 13 residues.

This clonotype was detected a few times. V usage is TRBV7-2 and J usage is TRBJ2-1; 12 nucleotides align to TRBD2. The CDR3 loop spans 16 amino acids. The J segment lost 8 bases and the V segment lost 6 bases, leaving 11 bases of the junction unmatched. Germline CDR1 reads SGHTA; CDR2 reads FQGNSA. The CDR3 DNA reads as TGTGCCAGCAGTACCTCTCGGACTAGCGGGAACTATGAGCAGTTCTTC. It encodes CASSTSRTSGNYEQFF.

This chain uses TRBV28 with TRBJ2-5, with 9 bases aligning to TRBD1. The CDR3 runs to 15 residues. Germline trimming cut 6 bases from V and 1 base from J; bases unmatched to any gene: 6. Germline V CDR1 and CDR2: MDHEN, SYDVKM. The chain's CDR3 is CASRTSGQGQETQYF. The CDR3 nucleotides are TGTGCCAGCAGAACCTCGGGACAGGGCCAAGAGACCCAGTACTTC.

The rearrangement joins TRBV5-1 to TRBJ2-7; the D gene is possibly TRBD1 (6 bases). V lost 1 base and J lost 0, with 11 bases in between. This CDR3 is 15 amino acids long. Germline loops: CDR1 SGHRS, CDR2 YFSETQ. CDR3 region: CASSLSVQGSYEQYF. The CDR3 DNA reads TGCGCCAGCAGCTTGTCTGTACAGGGCTCCTACGAGCAGTACTTC.

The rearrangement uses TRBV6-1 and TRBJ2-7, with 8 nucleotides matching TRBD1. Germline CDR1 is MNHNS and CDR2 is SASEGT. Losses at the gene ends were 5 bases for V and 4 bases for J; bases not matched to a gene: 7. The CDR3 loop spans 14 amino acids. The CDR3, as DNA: TGTGCCAGCAGTCCACTGGACAGGGAATACGAGCAGTACTTC. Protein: CASSPLDREYEQYF.

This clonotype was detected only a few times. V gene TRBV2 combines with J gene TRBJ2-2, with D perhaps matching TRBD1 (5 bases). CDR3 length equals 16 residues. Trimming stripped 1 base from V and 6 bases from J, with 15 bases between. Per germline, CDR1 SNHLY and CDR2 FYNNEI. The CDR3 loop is CASSEGVGAGSGELFF. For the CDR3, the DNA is TGTGCCAGCAGTGAAGGGGTAGGGGCAGGTTCCGGGGAGCTGTTTTTT.

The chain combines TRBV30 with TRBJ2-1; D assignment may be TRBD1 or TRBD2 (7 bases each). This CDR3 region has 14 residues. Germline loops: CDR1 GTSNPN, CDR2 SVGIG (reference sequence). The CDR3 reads CAFQGGSSYNEQFF. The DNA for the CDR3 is TGTGCTTTTCAGGGGGGGAGCTCCTACAATGAGCAGTTCTTC.

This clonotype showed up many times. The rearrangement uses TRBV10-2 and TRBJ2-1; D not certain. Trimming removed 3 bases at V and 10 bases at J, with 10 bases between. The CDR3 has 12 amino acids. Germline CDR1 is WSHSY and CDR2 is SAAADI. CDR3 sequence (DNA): TGCGCCAGCAGTGATGTCTTCGGCGAGCAGTTCTTC. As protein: CASSDVFGEQFF.

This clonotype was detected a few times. The CDR3 DNA sequence: TGTGCCAGCAGCGTTACGGGAAGGGCCTACAATGAGCAGTTCTTC. Its translation is CASSVTGRAYNEQFF. V is TRBV9 and J is TRBJ2-1; TRBD2 is a possible D gene (5 bases). Per germline, CDR1 SGDLS and CDR2 YYNGEE. With 2 bases removed from V and 2 bases from J, the gap between germline ends came to 11 bases. CDR3 length: 15 residues. The variable domain in full, with the rest retrieved from reference TRBV9 and TRBJ2-1, is DSGVTQTPKHLITATGQRVTLRCSPRSGDLSVYWYQQSLDQGLQFLIQYYNGEERAKGNILERFSAQQFPDLHSELNLSSLELGDSALYFCASSVTGRAYNEQFFGPGTRLTVL.

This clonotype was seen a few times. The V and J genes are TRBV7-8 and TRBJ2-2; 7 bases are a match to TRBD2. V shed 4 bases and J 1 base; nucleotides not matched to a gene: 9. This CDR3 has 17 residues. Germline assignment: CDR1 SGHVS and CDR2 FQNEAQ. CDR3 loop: CASSWFGGSMNTGELFF. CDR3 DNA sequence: TGTGCCAGCAGCTGGTTTGGCGGGAGTATGAACACCGGGGAGCTGTTTTTT.

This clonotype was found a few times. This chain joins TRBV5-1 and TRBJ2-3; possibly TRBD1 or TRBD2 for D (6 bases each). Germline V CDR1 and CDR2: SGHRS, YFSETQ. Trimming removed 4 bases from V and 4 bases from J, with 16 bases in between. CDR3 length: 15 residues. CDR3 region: CASSPAGHGSDTQYF. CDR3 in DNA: TGCGCCAGCAGCCCGGCGGGACACGGGTCAGATACGCAGTATTTT.

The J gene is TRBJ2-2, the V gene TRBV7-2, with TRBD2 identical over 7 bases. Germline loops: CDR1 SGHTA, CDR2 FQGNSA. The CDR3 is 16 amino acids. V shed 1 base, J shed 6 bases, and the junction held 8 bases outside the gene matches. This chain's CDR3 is CASSLGPGGMAGELFF. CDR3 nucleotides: TGTGCCAGCAGCTTAGGCCCGGGGGGAATGGCCGGGGAGCTGTTTTTT.

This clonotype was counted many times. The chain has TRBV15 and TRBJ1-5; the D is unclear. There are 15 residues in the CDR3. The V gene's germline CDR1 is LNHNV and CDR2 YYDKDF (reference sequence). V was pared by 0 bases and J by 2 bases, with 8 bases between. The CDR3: CATSRDSGRNQPQHF. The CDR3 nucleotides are TGTGCCACCAGCAGAGATTCAGGTCGCAATCAGCCCCAGCATTTT.

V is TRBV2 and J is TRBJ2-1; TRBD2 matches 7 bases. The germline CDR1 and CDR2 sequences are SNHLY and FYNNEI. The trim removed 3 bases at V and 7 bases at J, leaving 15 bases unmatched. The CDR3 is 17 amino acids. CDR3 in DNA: TGTGCCAGCAGTGAGATCGGGAGGCGGATTATTGGGAATGAGCAGTTCTTC. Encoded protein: CASSEIGRRIIGNEQFF.